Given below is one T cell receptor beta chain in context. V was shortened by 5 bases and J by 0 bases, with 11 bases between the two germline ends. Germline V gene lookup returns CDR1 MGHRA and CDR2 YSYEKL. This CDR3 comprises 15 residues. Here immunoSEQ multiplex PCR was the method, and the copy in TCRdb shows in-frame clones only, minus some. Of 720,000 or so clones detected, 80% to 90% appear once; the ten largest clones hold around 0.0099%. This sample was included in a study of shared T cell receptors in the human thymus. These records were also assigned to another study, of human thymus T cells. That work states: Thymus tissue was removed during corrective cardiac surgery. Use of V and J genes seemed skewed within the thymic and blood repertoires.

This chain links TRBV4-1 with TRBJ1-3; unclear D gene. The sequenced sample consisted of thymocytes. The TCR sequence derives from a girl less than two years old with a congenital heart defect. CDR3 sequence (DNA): TGCGCCAGCAGCGCCACTCCAAGCTCTGGAAACACCATATATTTT. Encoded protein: CASSATPSSGNTIYF.